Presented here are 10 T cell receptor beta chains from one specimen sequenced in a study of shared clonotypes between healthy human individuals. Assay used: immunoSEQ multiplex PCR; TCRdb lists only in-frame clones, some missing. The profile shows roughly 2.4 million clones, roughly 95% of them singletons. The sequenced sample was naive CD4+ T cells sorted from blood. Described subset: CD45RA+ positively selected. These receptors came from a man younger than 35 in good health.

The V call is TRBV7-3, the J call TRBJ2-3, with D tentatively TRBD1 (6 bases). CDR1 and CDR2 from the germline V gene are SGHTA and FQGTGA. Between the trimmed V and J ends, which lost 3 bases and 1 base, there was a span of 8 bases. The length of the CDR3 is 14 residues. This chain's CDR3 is CASSFSGGTDTQYF. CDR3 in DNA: TGTGCCAGCAGCTTCTCAGGGGGCACAGATACGCAGTATTTT.

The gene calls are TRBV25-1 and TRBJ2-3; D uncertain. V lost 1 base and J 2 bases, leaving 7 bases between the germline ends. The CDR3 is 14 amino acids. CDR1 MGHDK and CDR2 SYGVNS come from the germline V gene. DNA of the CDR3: TGTGCCAGCAGTGAATCGCTTAACACAGATACGCAGTATTTT. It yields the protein CASSESLNTDTQYF.

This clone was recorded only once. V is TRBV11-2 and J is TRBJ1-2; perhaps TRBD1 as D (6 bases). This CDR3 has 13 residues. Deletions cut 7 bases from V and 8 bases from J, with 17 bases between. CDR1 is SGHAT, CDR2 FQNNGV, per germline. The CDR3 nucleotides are TGTGCCAGCACTTTCATGGGGGCGCGAGGCTACACCTTC. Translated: CASTFMGARGYTF.

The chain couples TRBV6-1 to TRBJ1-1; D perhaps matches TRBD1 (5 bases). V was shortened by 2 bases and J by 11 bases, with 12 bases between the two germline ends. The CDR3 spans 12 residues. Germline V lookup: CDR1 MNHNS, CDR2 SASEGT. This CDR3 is CASSESGAGAFF. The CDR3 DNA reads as TGTGCCAGCAGTGAATCTGGGGCGGGGGCTTTCTTT.

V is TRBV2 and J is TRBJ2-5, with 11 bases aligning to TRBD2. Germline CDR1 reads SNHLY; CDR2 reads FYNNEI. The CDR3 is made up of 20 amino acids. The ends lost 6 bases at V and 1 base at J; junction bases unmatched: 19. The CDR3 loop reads CASSRGLTSGTYRLQETQYF. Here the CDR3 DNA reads TGTGCCAGCAGCCGAGGTTTGACTAGCGGGACCTACCGTCTCCAAGAGACCCAGTACTTC.

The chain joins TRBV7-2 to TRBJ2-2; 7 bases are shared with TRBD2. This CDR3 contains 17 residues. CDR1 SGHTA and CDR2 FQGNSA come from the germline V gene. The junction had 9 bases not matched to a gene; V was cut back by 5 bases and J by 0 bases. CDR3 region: CASSTGTKLSNTGELFF. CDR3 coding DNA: TGTGCCAGCAGCACCGGGACTAAATTATCGAACACCGGGGAGCTGTTTTTT.

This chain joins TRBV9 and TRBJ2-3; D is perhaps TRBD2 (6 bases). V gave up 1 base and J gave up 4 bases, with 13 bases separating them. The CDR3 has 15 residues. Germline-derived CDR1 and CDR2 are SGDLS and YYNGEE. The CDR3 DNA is TGTGCCAGCAGCGTATTGGGAGGCACCTCAGATACGCAGTATTTT. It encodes CASSVLGGTSDTQYF.

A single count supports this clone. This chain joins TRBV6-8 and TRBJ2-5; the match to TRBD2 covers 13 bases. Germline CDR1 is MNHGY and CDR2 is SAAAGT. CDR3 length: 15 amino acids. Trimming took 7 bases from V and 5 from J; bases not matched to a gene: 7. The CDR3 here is CASTQTSGGAETQYF. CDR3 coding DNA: TGTGCCAGCACTCAAACTAGCGGGGGGGCGGAGACCCAGTACTTC.

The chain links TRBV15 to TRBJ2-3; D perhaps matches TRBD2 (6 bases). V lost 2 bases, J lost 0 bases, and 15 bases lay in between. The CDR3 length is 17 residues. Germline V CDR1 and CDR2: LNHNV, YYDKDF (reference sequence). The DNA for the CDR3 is TGTGCCACCAGCAGATCCCTAGCGTCAGCTAGCACAGATACGCAGTATTTT. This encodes CATSRSLASASTDTQYF.

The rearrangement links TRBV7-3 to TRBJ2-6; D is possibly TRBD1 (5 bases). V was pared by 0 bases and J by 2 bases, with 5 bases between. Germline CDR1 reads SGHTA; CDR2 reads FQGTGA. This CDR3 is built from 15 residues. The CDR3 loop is CASSLTGAGANVLTF. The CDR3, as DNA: TGTGCCAGCAGCTTAACAGGGGCTGGGGCCAACGTCCTGACTTTC. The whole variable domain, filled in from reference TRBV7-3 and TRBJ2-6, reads GAGVSQTPSNKVTEKGKYVELRCDPISGHTALYWYRQSLGQGPEFLIYFQGTGAADDSGLPNDRFFAVRPEGSVSTLKIQRTERGDSAVYLCASSLTGAGANVLTFGAGSRLTVL.